This TCR beta chain was profiled in a study of post-analysis software for immune sequencing data. Built from TCR beta cDNA, the libraries had unique molecular identifiers in them. TCRdb reprocessed the PCR reads with MiXCR, giving one entry per CDR3 protein. The table records hundreds of thousands of distinct CDR3 sequences, approximately 59% of them present only once. Study conclusions and caveats: In patients, TRBV5-6, TRBV5-1 and TRBV20-1 belonged to 4 or 5 TRBV segments found more frequently than in controls.

Points on this clonotype: Its antigen remains unknown.

CDR1 is SGHVS, CDR2 FQNEAQ, per germline. The CDR3 runs 16 residues. V lost 6 bases, J lost 2 bases, and 10 bases stayed unmatched. This chain links TRBV7-8 with TRBJ2-3; 8 bases are shared with TRBD2. The sequence came from a girl aged 2 to 9 with multiple sclerosis. The sample comprised blood. As DNA, the CDR3 is TGTGCCAGCAGTAAGATAGCGGGGAAATTCACAGATACGCAGTATTTT. This gives the protein CASSKIAGKFTDTQYF.